This TCR beta chain was profiled in a study of human T cells and chemical hapten exposure. General study results and limits: There was alopecia in the donors, so their immune response may differ from that of healthy people.

The germline CDR1 and CDR2 sequences are MGHDK and SYGVNS. The CDR3 has 15 amino acids. With 2 bases clipped from V and 4 bases from J, the junction kept 7 bases outside the gene matches. In regard to this clonotype: Antigen unknown.

It was the library that attached unique molecular identifiers to individual cDNA molecules. TCRdb re-analysed the RACE reads in MiXCR, keeping a single row per CDR3 protein. The table shows about 37,000 distinct CDR3 sequences, with roughly 6.4% occurring only once. The time point: patch test 1, 2 weeks after DPC sensitization. The treatment was: therapeutic diphenylcyclopropenone sensitization with weekly scalp DPC. From whole blood left unfractionated, total RNA was extracted. Alopecia patients deemed DPC-suitable, aged 18 to 70, excluding pregnancy. The TCR sequence derives from a woman aged 25-40 years with alopecia areata. Some clones in this sample may be carry-over from other donors' samples. This sample comprised whole blood, obtained in connection with sensitization to the hapten diphenylcyclopropenone (DPC). V gene TRBV25-1 combines with J gene TRBJ2-7; 8 bases align to TRBD1. The CDR3: CASSEGFQGAYEQYF. CDR3 sequence (DNA): TGTGCCAGCAGTGAAGGTTTTCAGGGGGCTTACGAGCAGTACTTC.